These 29 T cell receptor beta chains share one sample of origin, sequenced in a study of T-cell reconstitution after alpha-beta-depleted transplantation in children. It was with unique molecular identifiers that the TCRbeta library was prepared. TCRdb redid the calling of the PCR reads with MiXCR, one entry per CDR3 protein. The data contain a few hundred thousand distinct CDR3 sequences, around a tenth of them singletons. The sequenced sample was peripheral blood, obtained 180 days after TCRalphabeta/CD19-depleted stem cell transplant. Receptor source: a male patient under 10 years old who had a stem cell transplant for chronic granulomatous disease, so the T cells may come from the graft donor.

This clonotype has a count of ten or more. The rearrangement joins TRBV6-1 to TRBJ1-1; D uncertain. The CDR3 is 12 residues long. Germline V gives CDR1 MNHNS, CDR2 SASEGT. CDR3 residues: CAHKMVDTEAFF. For the CDR3, the DNA is TGTGCACATAAGATGGTGGACACTGAAGCTTTCTTT.

This clonotype was counted ten times or more. The chain uses TRBV5-1 and TRBJ2-7, with 11 nucleotides matching TRBD2. Germline trimming cut 1 base from V and 3 bases from J; bases unmatched to any gene: 3. The CDR3 covers 15 residues. Germline CDR1 is SGHRS and CDR2 is YFSETQ. The chain's CDR3 is CASSLTSGSIYEQYF. In DNA, the CDR3 is TGCGCCAGCAGCTTGACTAGCGGGAGTATCTACGAGCAGTACTTC.

This clonotype came up many times. The chain recombines TRBV12-3 or TRBV12-4 with TRBJ1-5, with a possible D match to TRBD1 (6 bases). The CDR3 is 15 residues long. V dropped 6 bases and J dropped 4 bases, with 16 bases sitting between them. CDR3 sequence: CASSYSTGINQPQHF. CDR3 bases: TGTGCCAGCAGCTACAGCACAGGGATAAATCAGCCCCAGCATTTT.

This clonotype has a count of ten or more. The V and J genes are TRBV27 and TRBJ2-7; 8 nucleotides line up with TRBD2. The CDR3 is 17 amino acids. Trimming at V came to 0 bases and at J to 3 bases, leaving 10 bases not matched to a gene. Germline V lookup: CDR1 MNHEY, CDR2 SMNVEV (reference sequence). Here the CDR3 reads CASSLSGSSGSFYEQYF. CDR3 DNA sequence: TGTGCCAGCAGTTTATCAGGGTCGAGCGGGAGTTTCTACGAGCAGTACTTC.

The V and J genes are TRBV29-1 and TRBJ2-3; TRBD2 matches 14 bases. V was pared by 6 bases and J by 3 bases, with 5 bases of the junction left unmatched. CDR1 is SQVTM, CDR2 ANQGSEA, per germline. This CDR3 spans 15 amino acids. The CDR3 sequence is CSVAGTSGRTDTQYF. CDR3 in DNA: TGCAGCGTCGCCGGGACTAGCGGGAGAACAGATACGCAGTATTTT.

This clonotype was observed at least ten times. The gene calls are TRBV27 and TRBJ2-1; 12 bases are a match to TRBD2. CDR1 and CDR2 from the germline V gene are MNHEY and SMNVEV (reference sequence). CDR3 length: 15 amino acids. With 2 bases clipped from V and 6 bases from J, the junction kept 2 bases outside the gene matches. The CDR3 nucleotides read TGTGCCAGCAGTTTACTAGCGGGAGGGTTCAATGAGCAGTTCTTC. Translating it yields CASSLLAGGFNEQFF.

This clonotype was seen at least ten times. This chain connects TRBV6-4 to TRBJ2-1; the match to TRBD2 covers 13 bases. V trimming: 6 bases; J trimming: 8 bases; junction bases outside the gene matches: 7. Per the germline V gene, CDR1 is MRHNA and CDR2 is SNTAGT. This CDR3 has 15 residues. This CDR3 is CASRRTSGSSDEQFF. The CDR3, as DNA: TGTGCCAGCAGGAGGACTAGCGGGAGTTCCGATGAGCAGTTCTTC.

There are many counts of this clonotype. The V and J genes are TRBV5-1 and TRBJ2-7, with 8 bases aligning to TRBD2. The J segment lost 3 bases and the V segment lost 4 bases, leaving 18 bases of the junction unmatched. CDR3 size: 18 residues. CDR1 and CDR2 (germline): SGHRS, YFSETQ. The CDR3 protein is CASSASQGWMAGGYEQYF. Here the CDR3 DNA reads TGCGCCAGCAGCGCCTCCCAAGGGTGGATGGCGGGAGGCTACGAGCAGTACTTC.

This clonotype was counted once. This could be a read error, since a much larger clone is one nucleotide away. V and J are TRBV5-1 and TRBJ2-1; D call uncertain. CDR1 and CDR2 (germline): SGHRS, YFSETQ. This CDR3 region has 13 residues. The CDR3 coding sequence is TGCGCCAGCAGCGTAGTGTTATCTAATGAGCAGTCCTTC. This codes for CASSVVLSNEQSF.

This clonotype has a count of ten or more. The V call is TRBV7-9, the J call TRBJ2-1; D unclear. V was clipped by 1 base and J by 9 bases, with 19 bases between them. Germline V lookup: CDR1 SEHNR, CDR2 FQNEAQ (reference sequence). The CDR3 runs to 16 residues. CDR3 nucleotide sequence: TGTGCCAGCAGCTTAGTAGGCGGTTTCCCCCCCATTGAGCAGTTCTTC. Translating gives CASSLVGGFPPIEQFF.

This clonotype was counted many times. The chain recombines TRBV12-3 or TRBV12-4 with TRBJ1-1; no reliable D call. The length of the CDR3 is 12 residues. V was shortened by 5 bases and J by 4 bases, with 8 bases between the two germline ends. The DNA for the CDR3 is TGTGCCAGCAGTATGGAACTCACTGAAGCTTTCTTT. This sequence encodes CASSMELTEAFF.

This clonotype was picked up many times. The chain carries TRBV4-2 and TRBJ2-3, with TRBD1 as a possible D gene (5 bases). The CDR3 runs 15 residues. Germline values: CDR1 LGHNA, CDR2 YNFKEQ. V was clipped by 4 bases and J by 0 bases, with 11 bases between them. The CDR3 region has the DNA TGTGCCAGCAGCCCGGAAGGGGCGAGCACAGATACGCAGTATTTT. This translates into CASSPEGASTDTQYF.

On this clonotype: One base away lies a much larger clone, so this may be a sequencing read error. Because it lacks the conserved phenylalanine or tryptophan at the end, this CDR3 is likely a read error. The chain carries TRBV19 and TRBJ2-1; 8 bases are a match to TRBD2. CDR1 is LNHDA and CDR2 is SQIVND in the germline V gene (reference sequence). V shed 5 bases and J 8 bases; nucleotides not matched to a gene: 11. This CDR3 is built from 15 residues. The CDR3 sequence: CASSPSGTRGDEQFL. For the CDR3, the DNA is TGTGCCAGTAGTCCCTCCGGGACTAGGGGCGATGAGCAGTTCTTA.

This clonotype was observed many times. The chain couples TRBV28 to TRBJ1-5; TRBD1 agrees at 7 bases. Germline lookup yields CDR1 MDHEN and CDR2 SYDVKM. This CDR3 spans 15 amino acids. V lost 6 bases and J lost 6; bases outside the gene matches: 11. In DNA form, the CDR3 reads TGTGCCAGCAGCCGGATCCAGGGGGTAGGTCAGCCCCAGCATTTT. Its protein is CASSRIQGVGQPQHF.

Ten or more counts support this clonotype. This chain connects TRBV11-2 to TRBJ2-4; D unclear. The germline gives CDR1 SGHAT, CDR2 FQNNGV. The CDR3 is 13 residues long. Between the trimmed V and J ends, which lost 5 bases and 8 bases, there was a span of 13 bases. CDR3 sequence (DNA): TGTGCCAGCAGCCTTATATTAACGGACATTCAGTACTTC. Translating gives CASSLILTDIQYF.

This clonotype was counted many times. J is TRBJ1-3 and V is TRBV12-3 or TRBV12-4, with a weak D call TRBD1 (6 bases). The V end was cut by 6 bases, the J end by 2 bases, with 11 bases between. The CDR3 runs to 14 residues. CDR3 sequence reads: CASRSGVPGNTIYF. DNA for the CDR3: TGTGCCAGCAGGTCAGGGGTTCCTGGAAACACCATATATTTT.

This clonotype was counted ten times or more. The V and J genes are TRBV7-8 and TRBJ1-5; the match to TRBD1 covers 9 bases. With 1 base clipped from V and 4 bases from J, the junction kept 11 bases outside the gene matches. Per germline, CDR1 SGHVS and CDR2 FQNEAQ. The CDR3 covers 18 residues. The CDR3 nucleotides are TGTGCCAGCAGCTTAGATTCATTGGGACAGGGACAAAATCAGCCCCAGCATTTT. This codes for CASSLDSLGQGQNQPQHF.

This clonotype has just a few counts. The V gene is TRBV5-4, the J gene TRBJ2-1, with 7 bases identical to TRBD1. The CDR3 totals 15 residues. Germline CDR1 is SGHNT and CDR2 is YYREEE (reference sequence). The junction had 7 bases not matched to a gene; V was cut back by 1 base and J by 6 bases. The CDR3 DNA sequence: TGTGCCAGCAGCTTGTTGGGACAGAGCCTCAATGAGCAGTTCTTC. Translation: CASSLLGQSLNEQFF. The variable domain in full, with the rest retrieved from reference TRBV5-4 and TRBJ2-1, is ETGVTQSPTHLIKTRGQQVTLRCSSQSGHNTVSWYQQALGQGPQFIFQYYREEENGRGNFPPRFSGLQFPNYSSELNVNALELDDSALYLCASSLLGQSLNEQFFGPGTRLTVL.

This clonotype has a handful of counts. The rearrangement joins TRBV2 to TRBJ2-2; the D is unclear. CDR3 length: 12 residues. CDR1 is SNHLY and CDR2 is FYNNEI in the germline V gene. V was trimmed by 7 bases and J by 7 bases, leaving 10 bases between them. The CDR3: CASISVGGELFF. DNA of the CDR3: TGTGCCAGCATTAGTGTCGGCGGGGAGCTGTTTTTT. The variable domain in full, with the rest retrieved from reference TRBV2 and TRBJ2-2, is EPEVTQTPSHQVTQMGQEVILRCVPISNHLYFYWYRQILGQKVEFLVSFYNNEISEKSEIFDDQFSVERPDGSNFTLKIRSTKLEDSAMYFCASISVGGELFFGEGSRLTVL.

This clonotype was detected many times. The V and J genes are TRBV12-3 or TRBV12-4 and TRBJ2-3, with TRBD2 matching 11 bases. V lost 4 bases, J lost 0 bases, and 12 bases stayed unmatched. The CDR3 has 19 amino acids. The CDR3 DNA is TGTGCCAGCAGTTCAAGTCCATCTGGGACTAGCGGAAGCACAGATACGCAGTATTTT. This codes for CASSSSPSGTSGSTDTQYF.

This clonotype was detected ten times or more. The genes are TRBV30 and TRBJ2-3, with 8 nucleotides matching TRBD2. V was clipped by 8 bases and J by 0 bases; unmatched bases: 7. Per the germline V gene, CDR1 is GTSNPN and CDR2 is SVGIG (reference sequence). This CDR3 has 14 amino acids. CDR3 sequence reads: CAGHTSGSTDTQYF. The DNA of the CDR3 is TGTGCCGGGCATACTAGCGGAAGCACAGATACGCAGTATTTT. The full variable domain, completed using reference TRBV30 and TRBJ2-3, is SQTIHQWPATLVQPVGSPLSLECTVEGTSNPNLYWYRQAAGRGLQLLFYSVGIGQISSEVPQNLSASRPQDRQFILSSKKLLLSDSGFYLCAGHTSGSTDTQYFGPGTRLTVL.

This clonotype was detected ten times or more. The rearrangement uses TRBV7-9 and TRBJ2-2; 10 bases are a match to TRBD1. The CDR3 runs 17 residues. V trimming: 1 base; J trimming: 4 bases; junction bases outside the gene matches: 6. Germline V gives CDR1 SEHNR, CDR2 FQNEAQ (reference sequence). The CDR3: CASSLEFGTGATGELFF. The CDR3 region has the DNA TGTGCCAGCAGCTTAGAATTCGGGACAGGGGCCACCGGGGAGCTGTTTTTT.

This clonotype was detected ten times or more. The chain joins TRBV7-6 to TRBJ2-1; 8 nucleotides match TRBD2. CDR1 and CDR2 from the germline V gene are SGHVS and FNYEAQ. CDR3 length: 16 residues. Unmatched junction bases numbered 10, after V lost 5 bases and J lost 4 bases. The CDR3 DNA sequence: TGTGCCAGCAGCCACAATAGCGGGATGTATTACAATGAGCAGTTCTTC. Translation gives CASSHNSGMYYNEQFF. The variable domain in full, completed from reference TRBV7-6 and TRBJ2-1, reads GAGVSQSPRYKVTKRGQDVALRCDPISGHVSLYWYRQALGQGPEFLTYFNYEAQQDKSGLPNDRFSAERPEGSISTLTIQRTEQRDSAMYRCASSHNSGMYYNEQFFGPGTRLTVL.

This clonotype was observed a handful of times. This chain connects TRBV19 to TRBJ2-2; no definite D call. Trimming left V 5 bases short and J 0 bases short, with 10 bases between. Germline CDR1 is LNHDA and CDR2 is SQIVND (reference sequence). The CDR3 is made up of 15 amino acids. CDR3 coding DNA: TGTGCCAGTAGTCAGAGATCTCCGAACACCGGGGAGCTGTTTTTT. Protein sequence: CASSQRSPNTGELFF.

The table lists this clonotype with many counts. V and J are TRBV5-5 and TRBJ2-5, with unresolved D. Germline assignment: CDR1 SGHKS and CDR2 YYEKEE (reference sequence). This CDR3 comprises 13 residues. V shed 1 base and J shed 2 bases, with 6 bases lying between them. CDR3: CASSLFGQETQYF. CDR3 coding DNA: TGTGCCAGCAGCTTGTTCGGTCAAGAGACCCAGTACTTC. Together with reference TRBV5-5 and TRBJ2-5, the CDR3 gives the full variable domain: DAGVTQSPTHLIKTRGQQVTLRCSPISGHKSVSWYQQVLGQGPQFIFQYYEKEERGRGNFPDRFSARQFPNYSSELNVNALLLGDSALYLCASSLFGQETQYFGPGTRLLVL.

At least ten counts were recorded for this clonotype. This sequence joins TRBV20-1 and TRBJ2-3; the D is unclear. This CDR3 comprises 13 residues. With 3 bases removed from V and 2 bases from J, the gap between germline ends came to 9 bases. Germline CDR1 DFQATT, CDR2 SNEGSKA (reference sequence). The CDR3 spells CSARKAATDTQYF. Here the CDR3 DNA reads TGCAGTGCTAGGAAAGCCGCCACAGATACGCAGTATTTT.

This clonotype was observed a handful of times. The V call is TRBV12-3 or TRBV12-4, the J call TRBJ1-2; D perhaps matches TRBD1 (6 bases). The V gene lost 0 bases and the J gene lost 5 bases, with 19 bases spanning the gap. The CDR3 is made up of 17 amino acids. The CDR3 sequence is CASSLALIGGGEYGYTF. CDR3 in DNA: TGTGCCAGCAGTTTAGCATTGATCGGGGGGGGCGAATATGGCTACACCTTC.

At least ten counts were recorded for this clonotype. The chain recombines TRBV20-1 with TRBJ2-7; TRBD2 matches at 11 bases. The trim removed 1 base at V and 4 bases at J, leaving 3 bases unmatched. CDR3 length: 14 residues. Germline V lookup: CDR1 DFQATT, CDR2 SNEGSKA (reference sequence). The CDR3 region has the DNA TGCAGTGCTAGAGTACTAGCGGGAGTATACGAGCAGTACTTC. This translates into CSARVLAGVYEQYF.

This clonotype was counted ten times or more. V and J are TRBV7-9 and TRBJ2-5; possibly TRBD2 for D (5 bases). V was trimmed by 5 bases and J by 0 bases, leaving 13 bases between them. This CDR3 has 15 amino acids. Germline V gene lookup returns CDR1 SEHNR and CDR2 FQNEAQ (reference sequence). In DNA form, the CDR3 reads TGTGCCAGCAGCCCTTTTGGGCGGGACCAAGAGACCCAGTACTTC. Protein sequence: CASSPFGRDQETQYF.